The 20 T cell receptor beta chains listed next were all sequenced from one sample in a study of beta chain features in type 1 diabetes. Investigators reverse transcribed all isolated RNA, so they sequenced expressed TCRB transcripts. TCRdb's copy holds only in-frame clones and misses some; the assay was immunoSEQ multiplex PCR. This sample yields fewer than 200,000 clones, of which roughly 8.1% are seen a single time; 0.55% to 0.75% belongs to the top ten. The sequencing input was central memory CD4+ T cells from blood. These receptors came from a man between 18 and 29 years old in good health.

This clone was seen more than once but under ten times. This chain joins TRBV30 and TRBJ1-2; 8 nucleotides agree with TRBD1. The CDR3 is 13 residues long. CDR1 is GTSNPN, CDR2 SVGIG, per germline (reference sequence). Trimming took 8 bases from V and 4 from J; bases not matched to a gene: 9. The CDR3 is CASSPQGAYGYTF. The CDR3 coding sequence is TGTGCCAGCAGCCCCCAGGGGGCCTATGGCTACACCTTC.

This clone was seen ten or more times. The gene calls are TRBV30 and TRBJ1-1; D unresolved. Germline assignment: CDR1 GTSNPN and CDR2 SVGIG (reference sequence). The CDR3 runs 11 residues. V was clipped by 5 bases and J by 3 bases, with 7 bases between them. The CDR3, as DNA: TGTGCCTGGGCCCGGGACACTGAAGCTTTCTTT. Amino acids: CAWARDTEAFF.

The chain carries TRBV19 and TRBJ1-2; a possible D gene is TRBD1 (5 bases). The CDR3 has 13 residues. Per germline, CDR1 LNHDA and CDR2 SQIVND (reference sequence). V was trimmed by 3 bases and J by 8 bases, leaving 13 bases between them. CDR3 DNA: TGTGCCAGTAGTATTCCCCAGGGAGGCGGCTACACCTTC. Amino acids: CASSIPQGGGYTF.

This clone was found many times. V usage is TRBV9 and J usage is TRBJ2-3; 11 bases agree with TRBD2. The V segment lost 3 bases and the J segment 1 base; nucleotides outside the gene matches: 4. CDR3 length equals 16 residues. The germline V gene encodes CDR1 SGDLS and CDR2 YYNGEE. CDR3 in amino acids: CASSASGGIGTDTQYF. The CDR3 coding sequence is TGTGCCAGCAGCGCTAGCGGGGGGATCGGCACAGATACGCAGTATTTT.

This clone has more than one count but fewer than ten. The chain employs TRBV11-2 and TRBJ2-1, with 10 bases that match TRBD1. Germline CDR1 reads SGHAT; CDR2 reads FQNNGV. The CDR3 extends over 15 amino acids. Germline trimming cut 5 bases from V and 3 bases from J; bases unmatched to any gene: 4. CDR3 amino acids: CASSPRTGGYNEQFF. CDR3 nucleotides: TGTGCCAGCAGCCCTCGGACAGGGGGCTACAATGAGCAGTTCTTC.

This clone was seen a handful of times. The CDR3 loop is CASSLAFGTAYEQYF. The CDR3 nucleotides read TGTGCCAGCAGCTTAGCGTTCGGCACAGCCTACGAGCAGTACTTC. The chain carries TRBV7-2 and TRBJ2-7; no clear D. Trimming removed 0 bases at V and 2 bases at J, with 11 bases between. This CDR3 has 15 residues. Germline lookup yields CDR1 SGHTA and CDR2 FQGNSA.

There are many counts of this clone. The V gene is TRBV5-1, the J gene TRBJ2-1, with 15 bases lining up with TRBD2. Per germline, CDR1 SGHRS and CDR2 YFSETQ. V gave up 3 bases and J gave up 7 bases; unmatched junction bases: 11. There are 18 residues in the CDR3. CDR3 sequence reads: CASSSRSGTSGGRNEQFF. In DNA, the CDR3 is TGCGCCAGCAGCTCTAGATCCGGGACTAGCGGGGGGCGGAATGAGCAGTTCTTC.

The CDR3 nucleotides read TGTGCCAGCAGCTTAATAGCGGCAGCTAGCACAGATACGCAGTATTTT. This translates into CASSLIAAASTDTQYF. This chain connects TRBV7-3 to TRBJ2-3, with D maybe TRBD2 (6 bases). V shed 1 base and J shed 0 bases, with 11 bases lying between them. CDR3 length equals 16 residues. From germline, CDR1 is SGHTA and CDR2 FQGTGA.

This clone was seen a few times. Additional DNA sequences in this sample encode the identical CDR3. The chain uses TRBV7-2 and TRBJ2-7; the match to TRBD1 covers 9 bases. V shed 5 bases and J 1 base; nucleotides not matched to a gene: 9. The CDR3 length is 16 residues. Per the germline V gene, CDR1 is SGHTA and CDR2 is FQGNSA. The DNA of the CDR3 is TGTGCCAGCAGCCGAACCGGGGACAGGGCGTCCTACGAGCAGTACTTC. Protein: CASSRTGDRASYEQYF.

DNA of the CDR3: TGTGCCTGGTCAGGACTAGCTGGGACCCAGTACTTC. Protein: CAWSGLAGTQYF. The V gene is TRBV30, the J gene TRBJ2-5, with 8 bases matching TRBD2. This CDR3 is 12 amino acids long. V dropped 5 bases and J dropped 7; count of bases not matched to a gene: 6. Germline CDR1 GTSNPN, CDR2 SVGIG (reference sequence).

This clone was seen more than once but under ten times. V and J are TRBV7-3 and TRBJ2-5; D uncertain. The CDR3 contains 13 residues. Germline CDR1 reads SGHTA; CDR2 reads FQGTGA. Trimming took off 5 bases at V and 5 bases at J, with 12 bases between the two ends. The CDR3 bases are TGTGCCAGCAGCATGGTTCCCTACGAGACCCAGTACTTC. Translating it yields CASSMVPYETQYF. Supplemented by reference TRBV7-3 and TRBJ2-5, the full variable domain reads GAGVSQTPSNKVTEKGKYVELRCDPISGHTALYWYRQSLGQGPEFLIYFQGTGAADDSGLPNDRFFAVRPEGSVSTLKIQRTERGDSAVYLCASSMVPYETQYFGPGTRLLVL.

At least ten counts were recorded for this clone. This chain joins TRBV7-3 and TRBJ2-5; D remains unclear. The length of the CDR3 is 13 residues. Trimming took off 2 bases at V and 5 bases at J, with 9 bases between the two ends. CDR1 and CDR2 from the germline V gene are SGHTA and FQGTGA. The CDR3 loop reads CASSLLAQETQYF. CDR3 DNA: TGTGCCAGCAGCTTATTGGCTCAGGAGACCCAGTACTTC.

The rearrangement joins TRBV9 to TRBJ1-5; no reliable D call. Germline V gene data show CDR1 as SGDLS and CDR2 as YYNGEE. V gave up 3 bases and J gave up 5 bases, with 18 bases separating them. The CDR3 runs to 16 residues. CDR3 DNA sequence: TGTGCCAGCAGCGGAACCCGCAGCGTTGAGGATCAGCCCCAGCATTTT. It translates to CASSGTRSVEDQPQHF. Complete variable domain (other parts from reference TRBV9 and TRBJ1-5): DSGVTQTPKHLITATGQRVTLRCSPRSGDLSVYWYQQSLDQGLQFLIQYYNGEERAKGNILERFSAQQFPDLHSELNLSSLELGDSALYFCASSGTRSVEDQPQHFGDGTRLSIL.

V is TRBV4-2 and J is TRBJ1-2; D call uncertain. The germline V gene has CDR1 LGHNA and CDR2 YNFKEQ. Trimming removed 3 bases from V and 6 bases from J, with 14 bases in between. The CDR3 sequence is 14 residues long. The DNA for the CDR3 is TGTGCCAGCAGCCATGATACAGCAGCAAATGGCTACACCTTC. Translating gives CASSHDTAANGYTF.

This clone occurred a few times. The chain is built from TRBV11-2 and TRBJ2-6, with 10 bases fitting TRBD2. V lost 3 bases to trimming and J lost 3 bases; unmatched junction nucleotides: 2. The CDR3 has 16 amino acids. Germline loops: CDR1 SGHAT, CDR2 FQNNGV. Written as DNA, the CDR3 is TGTGCCAGCAGCTTGTTAGCGGGAGGTGGGGCCAACGTCCTGACTTTC. This gives the protein CASSLLAGGGANVLTF.

V usage is TRBV5-4 and J usage is TRBJ2-3, with 10 nucleotides matching TRBD1. V was pared by 4 bases and J by 4 bases, with 6 bases of the junction left unmatched. Germline V gene data show CDR1 as SGHNT and CDR2 as YYREEE (reference sequence). The CDR3 is made up of 15 amino acids. The CDR3 DNA reads as TGTGCCAGCAGCCGCGAAGGGACAGGGGCAGATACGCAGTATTTT. It translates to CASSREGTGADTQYF.

This clone was seen a few times. The chain is built from TRBV7-2 and TRBJ2-5; TRBD2 matches 7 bases. The CDR3 loop spans 17 amino acids. Trimming cost V 5 bases and J 2 bases; bases outside gene matches: 14. CDR1 is SGHTA, CDR2 FQGNSA, per germline. CDR3 nucleotide sequence: TGTGCCAGCAGCCAACCGAGGACTAGAGTATGGCAAGAGACCCAGTACTTC. This codes for CASSQPRTRVWQETQYF.

The V and J genes are TRBV7-2 and TRBJ1-1, with D unclear. Germline V gene lookup returns CDR1 SGHTA and CDR2 FQGNSA. The length of the CDR3 is 14 residues. Between the trimmed V and J ends, which lost 3 bases and 3 bases, there was a span of 11 bases. The CDR3 DNA reads as TGTGCCAGCAGCTTCGCCGAGGGCTACACTGAAGCTTTCTTT. Encoded protein: CASSFAEGYTEAFF.

This clone was counted between two and nine times. This chain connects TRBV20-1 to TRBJ2-1; tentative D call: TRBD2 (5 bases). Germline V gives CDR1 DFQATT, CDR2 SNEGSKA (reference sequence). CDR3 length: 11 amino acids. V was clipped by 3 bases and J by 8 bases, with 8 bases between them. The CDR3 here is CSASRGYEQFF. The CDR3 DNA follows: TGCAGTGCTAGTCGAGGGTATGAGCAGTTCTTC.

This clone was seen only a few times. The CDR3 reads CASSVDEGRNEQFF. For the CDR3, the DNA is TGTGCCAGCAGCGTAGATGAAGGCAGGAATGAGCAGTTCTTC. The gene calls are TRBV9 and TRBJ2-1; no reliable D call. The V end was cut by 0 bases, the J end by 7 bases, with 11 bases between. The CDR3 loop spans 14 amino acids. CDR1 SGDLS and CDR2 YYNGEE come from the germline V gene. Filled out from reference TRBV9 and TRBJ2-1, the complete variable domain reads DSGVTQTPKHLITATGQRVTLRCSPRSGDLSVYWYQQSLDQGLQFLIQYYNGEERAKGNILERFSAQQFPDLHSELNLSSLELGDSALYFCASSVDEGRNEQFFGPGTRLTVL.